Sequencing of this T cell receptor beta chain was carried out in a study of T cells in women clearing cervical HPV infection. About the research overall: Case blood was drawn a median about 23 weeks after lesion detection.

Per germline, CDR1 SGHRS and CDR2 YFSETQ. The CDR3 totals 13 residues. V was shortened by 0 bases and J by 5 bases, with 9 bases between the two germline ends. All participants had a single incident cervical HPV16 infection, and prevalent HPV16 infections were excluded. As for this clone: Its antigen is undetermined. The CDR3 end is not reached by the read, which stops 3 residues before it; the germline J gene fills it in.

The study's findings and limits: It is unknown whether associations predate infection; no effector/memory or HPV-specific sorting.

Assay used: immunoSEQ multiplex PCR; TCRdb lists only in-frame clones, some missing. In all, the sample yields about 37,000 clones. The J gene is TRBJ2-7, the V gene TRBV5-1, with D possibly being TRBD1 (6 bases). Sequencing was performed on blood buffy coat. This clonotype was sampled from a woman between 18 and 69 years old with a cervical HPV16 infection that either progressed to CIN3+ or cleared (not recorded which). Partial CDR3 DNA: TGCGCCAGCAGCTTGGACAGGGTAAACGAG. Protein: CASSLDRVNE. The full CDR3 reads CASSLDRVNEQYF.